This T cell receptor beta chain came from a study of shared clonotypes between healthy human individuals. A roughly 200 ng quantity of DNA, 25,000 to 35,000 T cell genomes, went into the sorted-subset replicate PCRs. In the original analysis: ImmunoSEQ yielded junction-only sequences lacking quality scores, so filtering differed. Libraries were prepared by immunoSEQ multiplex PCR; TCRdb keeps only in-frame clonotypes and omits some of them. That table furnishes V, J and clone size, whereas the DNA furnished D and trimming. This table holds approximately 840,000 clones, about 96% found once. Notes on the study in general: The sampled material consisted only of blood, and tissue repertoires are likely to differ. Lower generation probabilities were found for non-shared clonotypes than for those shared by all four donors.

Positive CCR7 selection of CD45RO-negative cells yielded the naive CD8 cells, and terminally differentiated effector memory CD45RA+ cells were excluded. The CDR3 sequence is 12 residues long. Germline CDR1 SEHNR, CDR2 FQNEAQ (reference sequence). The V end was cut by 4 bases, the J end by 5 bases, with 8 bases between. Comment on this clone: Its specificity is unknown.

Sequenced sample: naive CD8+ T cells sorted from blood. The clonotype was recovered from a man aged 25-45 years in good health. This chain uses TRBV7-9 with TRBJ1-1; D not resolved. CDR3 amino acids: CASSSEWTEAFF. In nucleotides, the CDR3 is TGTGCCAGCAGCTCAGAGTGGACTGAAGCTTTCTTT.